This is a list of T cell receptor beta chains from one sample in a study of shared clonotypes between healthy human individuals. Libraries were prepared by immunoSEQ multiplex PCR; TCRdb keeps only in-frame clonotypes and omits some of them. The data contain roughly 700,000 clones, approximately 79% of them singletons. Input material: memory CD4+ T cells sorted from blood. All receptors come from a woman aged 25 to 39 in good health. CDR3s include the opening cysteine and the closing phenylalanine or tryptophan. The D gene is left open where the match is weak. Size is stated for part of the rows, as once, few or many counts, or as a class when the clone is expanded.

j_call clone_size d_call v_call cdr3_aa cdr3_nt
TRBJ2-7 - - TRBV30 CAWSRQGGAYEQYF TGTGCCTGGAGCCGACAGGGAGGTGCCTACGAGCAGTACTTC
TRBJ2-3 - - TRBV28 CASSLGGLGDTQYF TGTGCCAGCAGTTTGGGGGGATTGGGAGATACGCAGTATTTT
TRBJ1-1 - TRBD1 TRBV15 CAASLRDRDTEAFF TGTGCCGCCAGCCTACGGGACAGGGACACTGAAGCTTTCTTT
TRBJ1-4 - - TRBV28 CASSLWGTGKRGNEKLFF TGTGCCAGCAGTTTATGGGGCACAGGGAAAAGGGGGAATGAAAAACTGTTTTTT
TRBJ2-7 few TRBD2 TRBV5-1 CASSLLTSGSYEQYF TGCGCCAGCAGCTTACTGACTAGCGGGAGCTACGAGCAGTACTTC
TRBJ1-4 - - TRBV6-5 CASSRGANEKLFF TGTGCCAGCAGCCGAGGGGCTAATGAAAAACTGTTTTTT
TRBJ2-1 - - TRBV7-8 CASSLAAGVPFF TGTGCCAGCAGCTTAGCAGCTGGGGTGCCGTTCTTC
TRBJ1-4 - - TRBV19 CASSRGMGAEKLFF TGTGCCAGTAGTAGAGGGATGGGTGCTGAAAAACTGTTTTTT
TRBJ2-5 few TRBD1 TRBV11-2 CASSPGQDRGTQYF TGTGCCAGCAGCCCCGGACAGGACCGGGGGACCCAGTACTTC
TRBJ2-7 - - TRBV6-6 CASSFDRNYEQYF TGTGCCAGCAGTTTTGACAGGAACTACGAGCAGTACTTC
TRBJ2-6 - - TRBV6-1 CASSGGHSGANVLTF TGTGCCAGCAGTGGAGGGCACTCTGGGGCCAACGTCCTGACTTTC
TRBJ2-5 - - TRBV5-1 CASSLINLQETQYF TGCGCCAGCAGCTTGATTAACCTCCAAGAGACCCAGTACTTC
TRBJ2-2 - - TRBV5-1 CASSLAGDSTGELFF TGCGCCAGCAGCTTGGCTGGGGATTCGACCGGGGAGCTGTTTTTT
TRBJ1-1 - - TRBV19 CASSISSNTEAFF TGTGCCAGTAGTATCAGCAGTAACACTGAAGCTTTCTTT
TRBJ2-5 few TRBD2 TRBV5-1 CASGTSGVQETQYF TGCGCCAGTGGGACTAGCGGTGTTCAAGAGACCCAGTACTTC
TRBJ2-7 - - TRBV29-1 CSVVASSYEQYF TGCAGCGTTGTCGCCAGCTCCTACGAGCAGTACTTC
TRBJ2-3 once - TRBV6-1 CASTRPGLTDTQYF TGTGCCAGCACAAGGCCAGGACTCACAGATACGCAGTATTTT
TRBJ2-1 - TRBD2 TRBV4-1 CASSQPTSGAYNEQFF TGCGCCAGCAGCCAACCCACTAGCGGAGCCTACAATGAGCAGTTCTTC
TRBJ2-1 once TRBD2 TRBV7-7 CASSLGTGLHNEQFF TGTGCCAGCAGCTTAGGCACGGGACTACACAATGAGCAGTTCTTC
TRBJ2-2 - - TRBV20-1 CSVPRLGELFF TGCAGTGTACCCCGGCTGGGGGAGCTGTTTTTT
TRBJ2-7 few TRBD2 TRBV6-1 CASSLTSRYEQYF TGTGCCAGCAGTTTGACTAGCCGCTACGAGCAGTACTTC
TRBJ2-3 - TRBD2 TRBV27 CASKVRRTSGSTDTQYF TGTGCCAGCAAGGTTAGGAGGACTAGCGGGAGTACAGATACGCAGTATTTT
TRBJ1-2 - - TRBV27 CASSLYPNYGYTF TGTGCCAGCAGTCTTTACCCTAACTATGGCTACACCTTC
TRBJ2-3 few - TRBV2 CASTQGDTQYF TGTGCCAGCACCCAGGGGGATACGCAGTATTTT
TRBJ1-2 many TRBD1 TRBV19 CASLGNGQGANYGYTF TGTGCCAGTTTGGGAAATGGACAGGGCGCTAACTATGGCTACACCTTC
TRBJ2-2 - - TRBV6-1 CASSPRTGELFF TGTGCCAGCAGTCCCCGGACCGGGGAGCTGTTTTTT
TRBJ2-7 - - TRBV2 CASRVRLALYEQYF TGTGCCAGCAGAGTTCGGCTAGCTCTTTACGAGCAGTACTTC
TRBJ2-5 - - TRBV28 CASSLWGRGPETQYF TGTGCCAGCAGTTTATGGGGGCGAGGCCCAGAGACCCAGTACTTC
TRBJ1-2 once - TRBV28 CASFRQSNYGYTF TGTGCCAGCTTTAGACAGTCTAACTATGGCTACACCTTC